The TCR beta chain under discussion was sequenced for a study of T cells in Graves' hyperthyroidism and ophthalmopathy. Lactation, pregnancy, other autoimmune disease or uncontrolled infection led to exclusion of patients. Amplification of TCR beta CDR3 regions was performed using RNA transcripts as template. In the first-round RT-PCR of the TCR CDR3, the HTBI primer set was used. TCRdb re-called the multiplex PCR reads through MiXCR, storing one row per CDR3 protein. The repertoire consists of more than 600,000 distinct CDR3 sequences, with 16% occurring once and the leading ten covering under 10%. V lost 5 bases and J lost 3, with 12 bases in between. Germline loops: CDR1 KGHDR, CDR2 SFDVKD. There are 14 residues in the CDR3. The table lists this clonotype with a few counts.

The sequenced sample was blood. The TCR comes from a man younger than 35 with Graves' hyperthyroidism. The chain uses TRBV24-1 and TRBJ1-2; D is unclear. The CDR3 DNA sequence: TGTGCCACCAGTGGATTGGGGTTGGACTATGGCTACACCTTC. Translating it yields CATSGLGLDYGYTF.